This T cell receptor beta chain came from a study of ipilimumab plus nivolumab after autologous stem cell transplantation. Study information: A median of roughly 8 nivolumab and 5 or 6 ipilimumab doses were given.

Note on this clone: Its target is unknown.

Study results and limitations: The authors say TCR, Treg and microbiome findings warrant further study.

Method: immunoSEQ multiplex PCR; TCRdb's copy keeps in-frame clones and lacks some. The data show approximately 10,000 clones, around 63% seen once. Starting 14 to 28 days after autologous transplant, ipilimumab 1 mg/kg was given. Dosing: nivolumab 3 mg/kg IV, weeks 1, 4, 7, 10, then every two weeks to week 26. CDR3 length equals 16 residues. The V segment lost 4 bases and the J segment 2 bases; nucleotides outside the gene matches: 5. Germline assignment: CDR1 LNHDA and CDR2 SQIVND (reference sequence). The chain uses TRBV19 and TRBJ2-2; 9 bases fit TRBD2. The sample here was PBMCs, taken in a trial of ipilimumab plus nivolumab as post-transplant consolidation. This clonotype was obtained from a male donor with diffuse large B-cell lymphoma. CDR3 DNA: TGTGCCAGTAGTAGCCTAGCGGGAACCAACACCGGGGAGCTGTTTTTT. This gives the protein CASSSLAGTNTGELFF.